Given below is one T cell receptor (beta chain) in context. Its antigen is unknown. Qualities for individual bases were not recorded, and no much larger clone is one base off. Via the germline V gene (reference sequence), CDR1 is SGHNT and CDR2 YYREEE. Clipping removes 4 bases from V and 0 bases from J, with 5 as the unmatched junction base count. Spanning cysteine to phenylalanine, the CDR3 consists of 15 amino acids. Left in the record is the CDR3 DNA by itself, 45 bases read in frame from the first base. This entry is derived from a study of cytomegalovirus exposure and HLA in healthy donors listed by TCRdb under 2017. General notes on the study: According to an earlier analysis of around 600 of the donors, some 170 million T cells yielded roughly 110 million unique TCR beta sequences and approximately 300 Gb of sequence data. An early release covering roughly 600 HLA-typed donors comprised about 300 gigabases of sequencing data and around 85 million unique TCR sequences. Of the 300 to 500 genotyped donors, 80% to 90% were placed in the genetic ancestry cluster associated with self-reported Caucasian donors. The study was designed to test whether signatures of past pathogen exposure could be identified by cataloging public T cell receptors. The study used immunosequencing to profile the T cell repertoires of several hundred subjects and linked those repertoires to cytomegalovirus serostatus. A separate validation cohort of 100 to 150 different subjects was used in addition to the approximately 700-subject first cohort. High-throughput TCR immunosequencing, statistical association of individual TCRs with disease status, and machine learning were combined to predict cytomegalovirus infection status. To study patterns of TCR occurrence, a later analysis re-analyzed previously published TCR beta repertoires from around 660 donors and added high-resolution HLA genotyping. In the later analysis, no new phenotypic data were used to find candidate immune exposures; instead, reliance was placed on TCR beta sequences and their occurrence across donors. In an earlier analysis of over 550 of the donors, high-throughput TCR beta sequencing was used to judge whether each TCR beta V gene segment behaved as functional or pseudogenic. Donor age, sex, ethnicity and CMV serostatus were compiled together with the repertoire data. Genome-wide SNP genotypes for about three fifths of the roughly 670 donors were used in a later genetic analysis, which treated that subset as a discovery cohort. All discovery cohort repertoires had been generated on a single sequencing platform. Both class I and class II loci were covered by HLA typing, at four-digit resolution. The number of donors typed differed by locus, with 629-630 for A, B, C, DRB1 and DQB1, around 520 for DQA1, approximately 580 for DPA1, and around 450 for DPB1. A handful of DR-DQ haplotypes were treated as single units for association and clustering because of strong linkage in the cohort. Across around 400 genotyped donors of the cohort, an average of approximately 240,000 unique TCR beta nucleotide sequences per donor were sequenced, and approximately 17% of those sequences were non-productive.

Library prep was done by the immunoSEQ multiplex PCR assay. A mixture of 60 forward primers for TCR Vbeta segments and 13 reverse primers for TCR Jbeta segments was used in the multiplex PCR. The CDR3 region of rearranged TCR beta genes was amplified from genomic DNA with a multiplex PCR assay. The amplified TCR beta libraries were sequenced on the Illumina HiSeq System as 87-base-pair reads. The paper's processing steps were these. Across the 666 repertoires, a later analysis counted some 80 million unique TCR beta chains, 8.5 million to 12 million of which were shared by at least two donors. Raw reads were error-corrected and collapsed into unique sequences with a nearest-neighbor algorithm that merged closely related sequences to remove PCR and sequencing errors. Alignment of CDR3 sequences to IMGT reference sequences was used to assign V, D and J gene segments. Each retained sequence needed at least a six-nucleotide match to both a V gene segment and a J gene segment. Rearrangements were classified as productive when the CDR3 lacked stop codons and remained in frame with V and J, and all other rearrangements were classified as non-productive. Following IMGT convention, CDR3 was defined as the stretch from the second conserved V-encoded cysteine up to the conserved J-encoded phenylalanine. In an earlier analysis of roughly 610 of the donors, sequences lacking an unambiguous match to a single V gene segment were excluded. In an earlier analysis of 587 of the donors, V segments were called functional above 56.7% productive rearrangements and were called segregating when the between-donor standard deviation exceeded 5%. A statistical classification framework was developed to diagnose cytomegalovirus status using the catalog of TCR beta chain sequences. In a later analysis, TCR nucleotide sequences were compared against IMGT/GENE-DB human TR gene sequences so that V and J genes could be assigned. Using the TCRdist pipeline, a later analysis assigned CDR3 sequences along with most-parsimonious VDJ recombination scenarios. In a later analysis, each TCR beta chain was defined by its CDR3 amino acid sequence together with its V-gene family, and reads lacking a unique V-gene family were excluded. A later analysis removed several hundred highly shared, low-generation-probability nucleotide sequences to deal with suspected cross-contamination and a sequencing artifact. A later analysis calculated a clonal expansion index for each public chain from normalized within-repertoire ranks of inferred template counts. Generation probabilities in a later analysis came from a VDJ recombination model fitted to out-of-frame rearrangements, and those results were checked against IGoR. A later analysis scored TCR-TCR, TCR-HLA and TCR-CMV co-occurrence with hypergeometric tests, applying a repertoire-size bias correction to TCR pairs. To estimate false discovery rates, a later analysis permuted the HLA or CMV assignments 20 times. In a later analysis, co-occurring TCRs were grouped using DBSCAN, and TCRdist sequence similarity was added for clustering within HLA-allele-positive subsets. Repertoires with fewer than 30,000 or more than 120,000 public chains were left out of co-occurrence clustering, as were about 5 repertoires with anomalous nucleotide sharing. TCRdb obtained this table from immuneACCESS and retained in-frame rearrangements with V and J assigned. These tables miss some clones; where compared with another copy, unresolved V genes account for less than half of the shortfall, and the remainder is unexplained. The V and J calls and clone size are taken from that table; D and trimming were inferred from the DNA. Across this sample there are 100,000 or so clones, with around 80% seen only once. Together, the top ten hold 5% to 6.5% of the sample.

Summary of the overall study and its limitations: In the study, approximately 160 TCR beta chains were listed as associated with cytomegalovirus. Presence/absence analyses assumed roughly uniform sequencing depth across donors, an assumption that may not hold. In vitro tests confirmed that three of the cytomegalovirus-associated TCR beta chains recognize cytomegalovirus antigens. When HLA alleles, especially DR and DQ, strongly co-occurred, TCR associations were difficult to assign to individual alleles. According to a later analysis, most CMV-associated TCR beta chains appeared to be HLA-restricted, and the HLA associations seemed to be driven largely by CMV exposure. Because some donors lacked HLA typing at each locus, the association tests relied only on the typed subset. Correlated functional status among segregating V segments might reflect linkage disequilibrium, but an unknown experimental factor could not be ruled out. Across donors, most TCR sequences were observed very rarely, whereas some public TCRs were present in many individuals. In this cohort, only TCR beta chains were sequenced, and detectable features were limited by the absence of alpha or paired-chain data. Several of the top co-occurrence clusters appeared to be linked to parvovirus B19, influenza, CMV and Epstein-Barr virus, according to a later analysis. Specific HLA alleles were associated with some 15,000 TCR beta sequences at a false discovery rate of 0.05 in a later analysis. In an earlier analysis of about 550 of the donors, most TCR beta V segments were observed in productive rearrangements about 90% or about 30% of the time, broadly matching IMGT annotations. A later genetic analysis associated a missense DCLRE1C variant with V-gene and J-gene trimming of TCR beta chains, and an independent cohort replicated the association. In a later analysis, HLA-associated TCR beta chains were found to be more clonally expanded and to have lower generation probabilities than equally common non-associated chains. In a later genetic analysis, fewer N-insertions in productive TCRs were reported among donors in an Asian-associated ancestry cluster than the approximately 710-donor mean. In both the original and validation cohorts, the classifier was reported to diagnose cytomegalovirus status with high specificity and sensitivity. A further reported finding was that TCR beta sequences accurately predicted the HLA-A and HLA-B alleles for most subjects in the first cohort. Some IMGT-functional V segments, including TRBV6-2 and TRBV6-3, could not be distinguished by the 87-base-pair reads and were therefore excluded. Immune exposure information for the cohort was limited to CMV serostatus. The authors suggested that the approach could potentially be generalized to other disease states and immunological phenotypes. A cluster of highly shared sequence variants was judged likely to be a technical artifact of the sequencing pipeline. According to a later analysis, TCR association rates differed among HLA loci, with DRB1 alleles showing the most associated TCRs and HLA-C alleles showing the fewest. Fewer than 20 rarely observed V segments, including chromosome 9 orphons, were excluded from the earlier analysis of several hundred of the donors because counts were too low.

The cohort comprised approximately 700 healthy bone marrow donors. At the time of sampling, all cohort members were nominally healthy, though unrecorded immune exposures were likely present. The donor was CMV seronegative and was included in the group of a few hundred seronegative cohort members. Each donor provided a peripheral blood sample, and peripheral blood mononuclear cells were used for TCR beta sequencing. The Qiagen DNeasy Blood Extraction Kit was used to extract genomic DNA from the blood cell samples. The sequence derives from a man younger than 35 in good health and CMV-seronegative. This chain is built from TRBV5-4 and TRBJ2-3, with 7 middle bases fitting TRBD1. The source material was PBMCs. The CDR3 protein sequence reads: CASSLQGISTDTQYF. The nucleotide sequence reads as follows: TGTGCCAGCAGCCTACAGGGGATTAGCACAGATACGCAGTATTTT.